The 18 T cell receptor beta chains below all came from one sample that was sequenced in a study of cytomegalovirus exposure and HLA in healthy donors. Use of 60 Vbeta and 13 Jbeta primers characterized the PCR. TCRdb's table, derived via immunoSEQ multiplex PCR, lists solely in-frame clones and lacks some. This table has around 160,000 clones, about 75% appearing once. The sequenced material came from PBMCs. These receptor sequences come from a man younger than 30 in good health and CMV-seropositive.

This chain joins TRBV2 and TRBJ2-3, with 9 bases that match TRBD1. The CDR3 contains 14 residues. The V gene's germline CDR1 is SNHLY and CDR2 FYNNEI. V shed 7 bases, J shed 1 base, and the junction held 3 bases outside the gene matches. The CDR3 DNA reads TGTGCCAGCAACAGGGGGCGCCGCACAGATACGCAGTATTTT. It yields the protein CASNRGRRTDTQYF.

The V and J genes are TRBV7-2 and TRBJ2-1, with TRBD1 matching 11 bases. The CDR3 sequence is 16 residues long. Germline V gene lookup returns CDR1 SGHTA and CDR2 FQGNSA. The J segment lost 8 bases and the V segment lost 5 bases, leaving 11 bases of the junction unmatched. For the CDR3, the DNA is TGTGCCAGCAGCAGTACCGGGACAGGGGGTTTTTATGAGCAGTTCTTC. It codes for CASSSTGTGGFYEQFF.

The chain employs TRBV5-5 and TRBJ2-5, with D hard to call. The V end lost 2 bases, the J end lost 5 bases, and 4 bases lay between the germline ends. This CDR3 region has 11 residues. Germline CDR1 is SGHKS and CDR2 is YYEKEE (reference sequence). CDR3 DNA: TGTGCCAGCAGCTTCTCGGAGACCCAGTACTTC. Residues: CASSFSETQYF.

The chain joins TRBV7-9 to TRBJ2-5; 9 nucleotides agree with TRBD2. CDR1 and CDR2 (germline): SEHNR, FQNEAQ (reference sequence). Trimming took 6 bases from V and 1 from J; bases not matched to a gene: 15. The CDR3 has 18 amino acids. Here the CDR3 DNA reads TGTGCCAGCAGTCCACCGCCCGGGACTAGCCCTCCCCAAGAGACCCAGTACTTC. This translates into CASSPPPGTSPPQETQYF.

This rearrangement joins TRBV2 to TRBJ2-1; 8 positions agree with TRBD1. Germline loops: CDR1 SNHLY, CDR2 FYNNEI. The CDR3 is 21 amino acids. After removal of 2 bases from V and 12 bases from J, the junction contained 30 bases not matched to a gene. DNA for the CDR3: TGTGCCAGCAGTGAAAGTCGGGTCGCAGGGGGCGTCTTTAGGAGAGCCCATTCGCAGTTCTTC. This encodes CASSESRVAGGVFRRAHSQFF.

This clone was counted a few times. J is TRBJ1-4 and V is TRBV7-9, with D possibly matching TRBD1 (5 bases). This CDR3 comprises 16 residues. Germline-derived CDR1 and CDR2 are SEHNR and FQNEAQ (reference sequence). V was cut by 1 base and J by 1 base, with 10 bases left in between. DNA for the CDR3: TGTGCCAGCAGCTTAGGGCGGGGGATAACTAATGAAAAACTGTTTTTT. Encoded protein: CASSLGRGITNEKLFF.

This rearrangement joins TRBV18 to TRBJ2-1, with 8 bases lining up with TRBD2. V shed 3 bases and J 4 bases; nucleotides not matched to a gene: 8. This CDR3 contains 16 residues. Germline values: CDR1 KGHSH, CDR2 LQKENI. CDR3 residues: CASSPGARGGYNEQFF. CDR3 coding DNA: TGTGCCAGCTCACCTGGGGCCCGCGGGGGGTACAATGAGCAGTTCTTC.

The V call is TRBV19, the J call TRBJ2-3; the D gene is possibly TRBD2 (6 bases). The V gene lost 3 bases and the J gene lost 2 bases, with 12 bases spanning the gap. This CDR3 region has 15 residues. CDR1 is LNHDA, CDR2 SQIVND, per germline (reference sequence). CDR3 region: CASSIGGVPTDTQYF. The CDR3 DNA sequence: TGTGCCAGTAGTATCGGAGGGGTTCCCACAGATACGCAGTATTTT.

The chain is built from TRBV6-1 and TRBJ2-1; 10 bases are shared with TRBD1. Per germline, CDR1 MNHNS and CDR2 SASEGT. CDR3 size: 15 residues. V lost 8 bases and J lost 4; bases outside the gene matches: 8. CDR3 nucleotide sequence: TGTGCCAGCTCTTCCCGGACAGGGGGATACAATGAGCAGTTCTTC. Translating it yields CASSSRTGGYNEQFF.

The rearrangement joins TRBV4-1 to TRBJ2-1; TRBD1 aligns across 10 bases. Trimming at V came to 1 base and at J to 7 bases, leaving 7 bases not matched to a gene. Germline-derived CDR1 and CDR2 are MGHRA and YSYEKL. The CDR3 covers 16 residues. In DNA, the CDR3 is TGCGCCAGCAGCCAAGGAGTACGGACAGGGGGAAATGAGCAGTTCTTC. This encodes CASSQGVRTGGNEQFF.

The genes are TRBV5-1 and TRBJ2-1, with TRBD1 as a possible D gene (6 bases). The CDR3 spans 15 residues. The germline V and J ends were trimmed by 4 bases and 7 bases, with 18 bases remaining between them. Germline CDR1 reads SGHRS; CDR2 reads YFSETQ. For the CDR3, the DNA is TGCGCCAGCAGCCCGTTTGGGGGCCGAACTAATGAGCAGTTCTTC. This translates into CASSPFGGRTNEQFF.

In this sample, this clone turned up once. The chain employs TRBV27 and TRBJ2-2, with D hard to call. V lost 3 bases, J lost 6 bases, and 5 bases lay in between. Germline lookup yields CDR1 MNHEY and CDR2 SMNVEV (reference sequence). The CDR3 is made up of 12 amino acids. The CDR3 reads CASSLLAGELFF. The DNA of the CDR3 is TGTGCCAGCAGTTTGTTAGCCGGGGAGCTGTTTTTT.

The rearrangement uses TRBV29-1 and TRBJ1-1; D possibly corresponds to TRBD1 (5 bases). Germline V gene data show CDR1 as SQVTM and CDR2 as ANQGSEA. CDR3 length: 11 amino acids. V lost 8 bases and J lost 1, with 8 bases in between. CDR3 coding DNA: TGCAGCATTACAGGGAACACTGAAGCTTTCTTT. Amino acids: CSITGNTEAFF.

This clone has more than one count but fewer than ten. CDR3 protein: CASSAAGLLYEQYV. The CDR3 region has the DNA TGCGCCAGCAGTGCGGCGGGCCTCCTATACGAGCAGTACGTC. This sequence joins TRBV10-2 and TRBJ2-7; perhaps TRBD2 as D (5 bases). V was clipped by 4 bases and J by 4 bases, with 14 bases between them. The germline gives CDR1 WSHSY, CDR2 SAAADI. CDR3 length: 14 amino acids.

The chain recombines TRBV29-1 with TRBJ1-1, with D possibly being TRBD1 (5 bases). The V gene's germline CDR1 is SQVTM and CDR2 ANQGSEA. V shed 3 bases and J shed 5 bases, with 13 bases lying between them. This CDR3 is built from 13 residues. CDR3: CSVEGFGGTEAFF. The CDR3 bases are TGCAGCGTTGAGGGATTTGGGGGGACTGAAGCTTTCTTT.

J is TRBJ1-2 and V is TRBV6-4; TRBD1 aligns across 7 bases. Per the germline V gene, CDR1 is MRHNA and CDR2 is SNTAGT. CDR3 length: 15 amino acids. The V and J ends lost 4 bases and 2 bases, in that order; junction bases with no gene match: 7. The CDR3 bases are TGTGCCAGCAGTGCCAACAGGGGCGCAAACTATGGCTACACCTTC. It encodes CASSANRGANYGYTF.

V is TRBV5-1 and J is TRBJ1-3; perhaps TRBD1 as D (5 bases). The CDR3 is 14 amino acids. With 2 bases removed from V and 4 bases from J, the gap between germline ends came to 10 bases. Germline CDR1 is SGHRS and CDR2 is YFSETQ. Here the CDR3 reads CASSFQGSGNTIYF. CDR3 nucleotide sequence: TGCGCCAGCAGCTTTCAGGGATCCGGAAACACCATATATTTT.

This chain connects TRBV4-1 to TRBJ2-7; possible D gene TRBD1, 5 bases. The CDR3 extends over 15 amino acids. Germline values: CDR1 MGHRA, CDR2 YSYEKL. Trimming pared 4 bases from V and 0 bases from J, leaving 13 bases between. CDR3 bases: TGCGCCAGCAGCCCAACAGGCGCCAGCTCCTACGAGCAGTACGTC. It encodes CASSPTGASSYEQYV.